The next 21 T cell receptor beta chains were all read from a single sample in a study of OX40 agonist ivuxolimab in advanced cancers. Clones were sequenced by immunoSEQ multiplex PCR, and TCRdb holds only the in-frame ones, with some missing. The table shows approximately 13,000 clones, with around two thirds occurring only once. Sequenced here: CD4+ or CD8+ T cells sorted from blood, sampled in a trial of the OX40 agonist ivuxolimab. The receptors here all came from an adult with an advanced solid tumor such as melanoma, head and neck, liver or kidney cancer.

This clone was observed a single time. V and J are TRBV2 and TRBJ2-3; D not certain. V was pared by 0 bases and J by 0 bases, with 7 bases between. The CDR3 runs 15 residues. Germline CDR1 SNHLY, CDR2 FYNNEI. CDR3 nucleotide sequence: TGTGCCAGCAGTGAAGCGCTTGCAAGCACAGATACGCAGTATTTT. Protein sequence: CASSEALASTDTQYF.

The chain recombines TRBV30 with TRBJ1-1; a possible D gene is TRBD1 (5 bases). Germline CDR1 is GTSNPN and CDR2 is SVGIG (reference sequence). V lost 3 bases to trimming and J lost 0 bases, with 11 bases between them. This CDR3 is 14 amino acids long. The CDR3 reads CAWRGWGMNTEAFF. DNA for the CDR3: TGTGCCTGGAGGGGCTGGGGGATGAACACTGAAGCTTTCTTT.

The V gene is TRBV4-3, the J gene TRBJ1-1; tentative D call: TRBD1 (5 bases). The CDR3 spans 15 residues. The V end was cut by 0 bases, the J end by 3 bases, with 11 bases between. Germline CDR1 and CDR2: LGHNA and YSLEER. Here the CDR3 reads CASSQDGGGDTEAFF. CDR3 nucleotides: TGCGCCAGCAGCCAAGACGGGGGAGGGGACACTGAAGCTTTCTTT.

This rearrangement joins TRBV5-4 to TRBJ2-3; 7 bases line up with TRBD1. Looked up from germline, CDR1 is SGHNT and CDR2 is YYREEE (reference sequence). The CDR3 is made up of 11 amino acids. J gave up 14 bases and V 3 bases, and 6 bases lay outside the gene matches. The CDR3 DNA reads TGTGCCAGCAGCTCGGACAGGATGCGGTATTTT. It codes for CASSSDRMRYF.

Sample share makes this clone large. The V and J genes are TRBV29-1 and TRBJ2-7, with 10 bases matching TRBD1. J gave up 3 bases and V 4 bases, and 6 bases lay outside the gene matches. Germline V gene sequence: CDR1 SQVTM, CDR2 ANQGSEA. CDR3 length: 14 amino acids. CDR3 sequence reads: CSVVYRDRGYEQYF. The DNA of the CDR3 is TGCAGCGTTGTATATCGGGACAGGGGCTACGAGCAGTACTTC.

The rearrangement uses TRBV30 and TRBJ2-7, with D possibly being TRBD1 (7 bases). CDR3 size: 13 residues. Trimming removed 3 bases from V and 3 bases from J, with 12 bases in between. Germline V gene sequence: CDR1 GTSNPN, CDR2 SVGIG (reference sequence). The CDR3 reads CAWSPRGDYEQYF. CDR3 bases: TGTGCCTGGAGCCCCAGGGGGGACTACGAGCAGTACTTC. Based on the CDR3 plus reference TRBV30 and TRBJ2-7, the full variable domain is SQTIHQWPATLVQPVGSPLSLECTVEGTSNPNLYWYRQAAGRGLQLLFYSVGIGQISSEVPQNLSASRPQDRQFILSSKKLLLSDSGFYLCAWSPRGDYEQYFGPGTRLTVT.

V and J are TRBV5-1 and TRBJ2-7; 10 bases line up with TRBD1. From germline, CDR1 is SGHRS and CDR2 YFSETQ. The length of the CDR3 is 14 residues. Germline trimming cut 3 bases from V and 2 bases from J; bases unmatched to any gene: 2. This CDR3 is CASSSGQGAYEQYF. The CDR3 nucleotides are TGCGCCAGCAGCTCCGGACAGGGGGCCTACGAGCAGTACTTC.

The V call is TRBV5-4, the J call TRBJ1-1, with D possibly matching TRBD1 (6 bases). V shed 4 bases and J shed 8 bases, with 9 bases lying between them. This CDR3 has 11 residues. The germline CDR1 and CDR2 sequences are SGHNT and YYREEE (reference sequence). The CDR3 loop reads CASSQGWEAFF. CDR3 bases: TGTGCCAGCAGCCAGGGGTGGGAAGCTTTCTTT.

The rearrangement links TRBV7-3 to TRBJ2-1; 7 positions match TRBD1. This CDR3 has 16 residues. The V gene end was trimmed by 1 base and the J gene end by 3 bases; junction bases not matched to a gene: 6. CDR1 and CDR2 (germline): SGHTA, FQGTGA. The CDR3: CASSLNSGTDYNEQFF. The DNA of the CDR3 is TGTGCCAGCAGCTTAAATTCCGGGACAGACTACAATGAGCAGTTCTTC.

The chain is built from TRBV4-1 and TRBJ1-1, with 7 bases lining up with TRBD1. Germline CDR1 reads MGHRA; CDR2 reads YSYEKL. V shed 1 base, J shed 5 bases, and the junction held 7 bases outside the gene matches. There are 15 residues in the CDR3. This chain's CDR3 is CASSQAAGTATEAFF. CDR3 nucleotides: TGCGCCAGCAGCCAAGCGGCCGGGACAGCGACTGAAGCTTTCTTT.

This clone was seen only once. The gene calls are TRBV9 and TRBJ2-3, with 9 nucleotides matching TRBD1. Per the germline V gene, CDR1 is SGDLS and CDR2 is YYNGEE. J gave up 1 base and V 4 bases, and 4 bases lay outside the gene matches. CDR3 length: 15 amino acids. This chain's CDR3 is CASSPRTGGTDTQYF. The CDR3, as DNA: TGTGCCAGCAGCCCGCGGACAGGGGGCACAGATACGCAGTATTTT.

V gene TRBV28 combines with J gene TRBJ1-2; D not certain. Trimming took 3 bases from V and 6 from J, leaving 11 bases between them. CDR1 and CDR2 (germline): MDHEN, SYDVKM. The CDR3 totals 13 residues. CDR3 nucleotides: TGTGCCAGCAGTTTGGCGGGGTATCATGGCTACACCTTC. Translated, it gives CASSLAGYHGYTF.

V usage is TRBV4-1 and J usage is TRBJ2-1; 8 positions match TRBD2. V lost 0 bases and J lost 9; bases outside the gene matches: 7. CDR1 is MGHRA, CDR2 YSYEKL, per germline. The CDR3 runs 15 residues. The CDR3 region has the DNA TGCGCCAGCAGCCAAGAACCCGGGACTAGAAGTGAGCAGTTCTTC. Amino acid sequence: CASSQEPGTRSEQFF.

This clone appeared a single time. V usage is TRBV4-3 and J usage is TRBJ1-2; 9 nucleotides line up with TRBD1. The V gene end was trimmed by 0 bases and the J gene end by 3 bases; junction bases not matched to a gene: 2. Looked up from germline, CDR1 is LGHNA and CDR2 is YSLEER. The CDR3 totals 15 residues. In DNA form, the CDR3 reads TGCGCCAGCAGCCAAGATGGGACAGGGTACTATGGCTACACCTTC. Amino acid sequence: CASSQDGTGYYGYTF.

This clone was seen more than once but under ten times. The rearrangement uses TRBV7-9 and TRBJ2-7, with D possibly being TRBD1 (7 bases). This CDR3 has 13 residues. Germline values: CDR1 SEHNR, CDR2 FQNEAQ (reference sequence). The V gene lost 7 bases and the J gene lost 6 bases, with 16 bases spanning the gap. The CDR3, as DNA: TGTGCCAGCAAATTCGGACAGGAGGGCGAGCAGTACTTC. Encoded protein: CASKFGQEGEQYF.

The V and J genes are TRBV5-5 and TRBJ2-5; perhaps TRBD2 as D (6 bases). The CDR3 spans 13 residues. Germline CDR1 is SGHKS and CDR2 is YYEKEE (reference sequence). V was trimmed by 1 base and J by 5 bases, leaving 9 bases between them. The CDR3: CASSLPSEETQYF. The DNA for the CDR3 is TGTGCCAGCAGCTTGCCTAGCGAGGAGACCCAGTACTTC.

The chain combines TRBV29-1 with TRBJ2-7; 11 bases fit TRBD1. The germline gives CDR1 SQVTM, CDR2 ANQGSEA. This CDR3 has 15 amino acids. V gave up 1 base and J gave up 4 bases; unmatched junction bases: 6. CDR3 nucleotide sequence: TGCAGCGTTGAAGTAGGGGACAGGGGGTCATACGAGCAGTACTTC. Protein product: CSVEVGDRGSYEQYF.

CDR3 sequence: CASSQDKAGGGGYTF. DNA of the CDR3: TGCGCCAGCAGCCAAGATAAGGCAGGGGGCGGTGGCTACACCTTC. The V and J genes are TRBV4-3 and TRBJ1-2; 8 bases agree with TRBD1. Trimming at V came to 0 bases and at J to 7 bases, leaving 7 bases not matched to a gene. This CDR3 comprises 15 residues. Germline V gives CDR1 LGHNA, CDR2 YSLEER.

By its share, this clone is medium-sized. This chain connects TRBV7-9 to TRBJ2-7; the D gene is possibly TRBD2 (5 bases). V lost 1 base to trimming and J lost 7 bases, with 8 bases between them. This CDR3 comprises 12 residues. Germline values: CDR1 SEHNR, CDR2 FQNEAQ (reference sequence). The CDR3 nucleotides read TGTGCCAGCAGCTTAGAGAGGAGGGAGCAGTACTTC. Residues: CASSLERREQYF.

In its sample, this clone was seen a few times. Other DNA sequences within the sample encode an identical CDR3. The chain has TRBV19 and TRBJ1-1; TRBD1 is a possible D gene (5 bases). The V end was cut by 3 bases, the J end by 6 bases, with 11 bases between. CDR1 is LNHDA, CDR2 SQIVND, per germline (reference sequence). The CDR3 length is 13 residues. As DNA, the CDR3 is TGTGCCAGTAGTATCCTAGGAGGGGCTGAAGCTTTCTTT. Protein: CASSILGGAEAFF. The full variable domain, rest sourced from reference TRBV19 and TRBJ1-1, is DGGITQSPKYLFRKEGQNVTLSCEQNLNHDAMYWYRQDPGQGLRLIYYSQIVNDFQKGDIAEGYSVSREKKESFPLTVTSAQKNPTAFYLCASSILGGAEAFFGQGTRLTVV.

The chain carries TRBV11-1 and TRBJ2-7; possibly TRBD1 or TRBD2 for D (5 bases each). V lost 5 bases and J 2 bases, leaving 19 bases between the germline ends. Germline V lookup: CDR1 SGHAT, CDR2 FQDESV (reference sequence). This CDR3 region has 16 residues. CDR3 DNA: TGTGCCAGCAGCGAGAGTAGCGAGAGAGGGGCCTACGAGCAGTACTTC. It specifies CASSESSERGAYEQYF.